The rows below give T cell receptor beta chains drawn from one sample of a study of monozygotic twins with inflammatory bowel disease. TCRdb reprocessed the 5' RACE reads and reports one entry per CDR3 protein, with no DNA. The sample totals roughly 320,000 distinct CDR3 sequences. The sequenced sample consisted of blood. The receptors derive from a human donor with ulcerative colitis or Crohn's disease, or a healthy co-twin of an affected twin (not recorded which). Each CDR3 is given with its conserved first and last residue.

J,V,CDR3
TRBJ2-5,TRBV14,CASSLPGLADHPETQYF
TRBJ2-1,TRBV5-1,CASSLITSGNNEQFF
TRBJ2-3,TRBV20-1,CSASYRGWADTQYF
TRBJ2-7,TRBV10-3,CAISQDRGQYF
TRBJ1-6,TRBV15,CATSRDRANSPLHF
TRBJ2-3,TRBV15,CATSRVIFGSDTQYF
TRBJ1-4,TRBV4-2,CASSQETVGVEKLFF
TRBJ1-1,TRBV12-3/TRBV12-4,CASSLQGANTEAFF
TRBJ2-1,TRBV7-2,CASSLKAGWQFF
TRBJ1-3,TRBV13,CASSSLRDLGNTIYF
TRBJ1-2,TRBV30,CAWSPRDREFFGYTF
TRBJ2-7,TRBV4-2,CASSQEKAGLGEQYF
TRBJ1-1,TRBV29-1,CSVGEQGYTEAFF
TRBJ2-6,TRBV5-1,CASSLVTGKISGANVLTF
TRBJ2-2,TRBV12-3/TRBV12-4,CASSPSREGPGELFF
TRBJ2-2,TRBV5-5,CASGGPGLASGTGELFF
TRBJ2-7,TRBV18,CASSPPGQGVSHEQYF
TRBJ2-7,TRBV7-2,CASSPGTLTTYEQYF
TRBJ2-1,TRBV20-1,CSASSGGASWFF
TRBJ2-7,TRBV29-1,CSVGKGYEQYF
TRBJ2-1,TRBV18,CASSPPSSYNEQFF
TRBJ2-7,TRBV7-2,CASSLARRQNEQYF
TRBJ2-7,TRBV20-1,CSARLAGTSYEQYF
TRBJ2-2,TRBV6-2/TRBV6-3,CASSYSRLAGGELFF
TRBJ2-5,TRBV5-4,CASSSVQAGETQYF
TRBJ2-1,TRBV11-2,CASSLDLPATNLYNEQFF
TRBJ2-5,TRBV12-3/TRBV12-4,CASSPRAGAQETQYF
TRBJ2-5,TRBV5-1,CASSLAAGEIQETQYF
TRBJ1-2,TRBV7-8,CASSSQGFGGYTF
TRBJ2-2,TRBV6-4,CASSDLGANTGELFF
TRBJ2-3,TRBV5-1,CASSLAGSTDTQYF
TRBJ2-2,TRBV12-3/TRBV12-4,CASSGRPGELFF
TRBJ1-2,TRBV28,CASSPRRGRDRVYYGYTF
TRBJ2-1,TRBV7-9,CASNGATRRPNEQFF
TRBJ2-1,TRBV15,CATSKKIDGLGEQFF
TRBJ2-7,TRBV7-2,CASSLDGRDYYEQYF
TRBJ1-4,TRBV7-9,CASSLDPPGVRLFF
TRBJ2-1,TRBV4-2,CASSQDPPRPRLGDYNEQFF
TRBJ1-5,TRBV15,CATSTPTGAGAQHF
TRBJ2-7,TRBV29-1,CSADRGSEQYF
TRBJ2-7,TRBV7-2,CASSLSLGKYEQYF
TRBJ1-2,TRBV24-1,CATSDNVRDYGYTF
TRBJ1-1,TRBV18,CASSTNRGFDNTEAFF
TRBJ1-2,TRBV7-2,CASSITGLGYTF
TRBJ2-1,TRBV6-2/TRBV6-3,CASSTFNEQFF
TRBJ2-7,TRBV5-6,CASSLQGLNEQYF
TRBJ2-3,TRBV24-1,CATSDFDSRSSTDTQYF
TRBJ2-7,TRBV7-2,CASSWGKTLLNEQYF
TRBJ2-1,TRBV5-5,CASSLGWAGGLEQFF
TRBJ2-1,TRBV11-1,CASSRRTGNFMRERNEQFF
TRBJ2-1,TRBV6-2/TRBV6-3,CASSSFTSGRDNLGGYNEQFF
TRBJ2-7,TRBV5-1,CASSSGRTYEQYF
TRBJ2-5,TRBV20-1,CSASTSGGAAGETQYF